This note documents a single T cell receptor beta chain sequence. The identical CDR3 is also encoded by other nucleotide sequences in the sample. These data are taken from a study of blood T cell repertoires in COVID-19. Study summary: Italy, Spain and the United States were the sources of the convalescent and acute COVID-19 samples. T cells, B-cell-depleted T cells, or PBMCs provided the cDNA or gDNA that served as material.

Authors' data handling: For nucleated cells, counts were estimated from reference gene primer amplification. Produced via immunoSEQ multiplex PCR; TCRdb's table is partial and in-frame only. D and trimming were read from the DNA, whereas the V and J calls and clone size are those reported in that table. The sample gives around 160,000 clones, approximately 81% of which show up once; 35% to 40% is in the top ten. Germline assignment: CDR1 MNHEY and CDR2 SMNVEV (reference sequence). J gave up 2 bases and V 3 bases, and 2 bases lay outside the gene matches. The CDR3 is made up of 15 amino acids. The V call is TRBV27, the J call TRBJ2-1; 9 bases line up with TRBD2. Sequencing was done on a sample of peripheral blood. The clonotype comes from a human donor in a cohort sampled during active COVID-19. The CDR3 here is CASSFGGGAYNEQFF. The CDR3 DNA reads TGTGCCAGCAGTTTTGGCGGGGGGGCCTACAATGAGCAGTTCTTC.